This is a list of T cell receptor beta chains from one sample in a study of CD8 T cells in ankylosing spondylitis. Using its own MiXCR run on the 5' RACE reads, TCRdb lists one record per CDR3 protein. The sample holds about 510,000 distinct CDR3 sequences, approximately 5.3% seen once. Source material: blood, either unsorted or a sorted T cell fraction (not recorded which). Receptors originate from a male donor with ankylosing spondylitis. Each CDR3 is given with its conserved first and last residue. D genes are given only for firm matches. Only some rows state a clone size, as once, few, many or a class for expanded clones.

d_call	v_call	j_call	clone_size	cdr3_nt	cdr3_aa
-	TRBV15	TRBJ1-6	many	TGTGCCACCAGCGGGGGACATGAAGGAGTCTCACCCCTCCACTTT	CATSGGHEGVSPLHF
-	TRBV20-1	TRBJ2-5	many	TGCAGTGCTAGAGATCGCAACGTTGAGACCCAGTACTTC	CSARDRNVETQYF
-	TRBV7-2	TRBJ1-3	many	TGTGCCAGCAGCTCTAGCGCGATCTCTGGAAACACCATATATTTT	CASSSSAISGNTIYF
-	TRBV12-3/TRBV12-4	TRBJ1-2	many	TGTGCCAGCAACCAGGGGACCAACTATGGCTACACCTTC	CASNQGTNYGYTF
-	TRBV4-3	TRBJ2-3	many	TGCGCCAGCAGCCCGGACCTAGCAGTCAATACGCAGTATTTT	CASSPDLAVNTQYF
-	TRBV20-1	TRBJ1-1	many	TGCAGTGCTAGAACCCTGGGACGGATGAACACTGAAGCTTTCTTT	CSARTLGRMNTEAFF
TRBD1	TRBV7-3	TRBJ2-1	many	TGTGCCAGCAGCTCACAGGGGAGCTCCTACAATGAGCAGTTCTTC	CASSSQGSSYNEQFF
-	TRBV20-1	TRBJ1-1	many	TGCAGTGCTAAAGAGGGCGCGAACACTGAAGCTTTCTTT	CSAKEGANTEAFF
-	TRBV4-3	TRBJ1-2	many	TGCGCCAGCAGCCAAGTAGGAGGGGCGGACTATGGCTACACCTTC	CASSQVGGADYGYTF
TRBD1	TRBV27	TRBJ1-2	many	TGTGCCAGCAGCCGCGATCCGGGACAGGGAATGGGTGGCTACACCTTC	CASSRDPGQGMGGYTF
TRBD1	TRBV9	TRBJ2-2	many	TGTGCCAGCAGCTCACGGACAGGGGCCGGGGAGCTGTTTTTT	CASSSRTGAGELFF
-	TRBV6-2/TRBV6-3	TRBJ2-7	many	TGTGCCAGCAACCTACAGGGAACCTCCTACGAGCAGTACTTC	CASNLQGTSYEQYF
-	TRBV5-1	TRBJ2-1	few	TGCGCCAGCAGCTCCGTGTTTTTAACTAGCAGGAGGGTCTACAATGAGCAGTTCTTC	CASSSVFLTSRRVYNEQFF
TRBD2	TRBV4-3	TRBJ2-3	many	TGCGCCAGCAGCCAAGTGGGGAGGGGTAGAGATACGCAGTATTTT	CASSQVGRGRDTQYF
-	TRBV10-3	TRBJ2-1	many	TGTGCCATCAGTCAGTCGACTGACCTCCCAGGAGAGCAGTTCTTC	CAISQSTDLPGEQFF
-	TRBV4-1	TRBJ1-5	-	TGCGCCAGCAGCCCCTCGGACAGATCGTATCAGCCCCAGCATTTT	CASSPSDRSYQPQHF
TRBD1	TRBV25-1	TRBJ1-2	many	TGTGCCAGCAGTAAGGCGGGGACAGGCTATGGCTACACCTTC	CASSKAGTGYGYTF
-	TRBV6-5	TRBJ2-7	many	TGTGCCAGCAGTTACTCGGGAGAGGACTACGAGCAGTACTTC	CASSYSGEDYEQYF
-	TRBV15	TRBJ2-3	many	TGTGCCACCTACAGCGGTAGCACAGATACGCAGTATTTT	CATYSGSTDTQYF
-	TRBV10-3	TRBJ1-1	many	TGTGCCATCAGTGAGGGACGAACTGAAGCTTTCTTT	CAISEGRTEAFF
-	TRBV20-1	TRBJ2-7	few	TGCAGTTGGATGGGGGGAAAGATGGTCTACGAGCAGTACTTC	CSWMGGKMVYEQYF
-	TRBV6-5	TRBJ1-5	-	TGTGCCAGCAGTTACGACTCGTTTACCGAGAGGTATCAGCCCCAGCATTTT	CASSYDSFTERYQPQHF
-	TRBV7-2	TRBJ2-2	few	TGTGCCAGCAGCTTTTTTGGGGGACTCGGCGGGGAGCTGTTTTTT	CASSFFGGLGGELFF
-	TRBV29-1	TRBJ1-1	many	TGCAGCGTGGGCGGGGTAGACACTGAAGCTTTCTTT	CSVGGVDTEAFF
-	TRBV7-2	TRBJ1-2	many	TGTGCCAGCAGCGGCCGGACAGATGCCTATGGCTACACCTTC	CASSGRTDAYGYTF
TRBD1	TRBV28	TRBJ2-7	many	TGTGCCAGCAGTTCCACCGGGACAGTGGACTACGAGCAGTACTTC	CASSSTGTVDYEQYF